Here is one TCR beta chain with its context. The CDR3 totals 16 residues. V lost 7 bases and J lost 2; bases outside the gene matches: 11. Germline CDR1 and CDR2: SNHLY and FYNNEI. The sample comes from a study of blood T cell repertoires in COVID-19. Sequencing used immunoSEQ multiplex PCR; TCRdb keeps in-frame clones, though not all of them. The data show around 340,000 clones, 65% to 90% seen once. V and J are TRBV2 and TRBJ2-3; 8 positions agree with TRBD2. This TCR derives from a woman between 40 and 55 years old with acute COVID-19. The sequencing sample was made of PBMCs or T cells enriched from blood (not recorded which). The CDR3 loop reads CASIDPSGRDTDTQYF. CDR3 DNA sequence: TGTGCCAGCATAGATCCGAGCGGGAGAGACACAGATACGCAGTATTTT.